This T cell receptor beta chain was recorded in a study of cytomegalovirus exposure and HLA in healthy donors. The primer mix had 60 Vbeta and 13 Jbeta primers. Profiling relied on immunoSEQ multiplex PCR, and the TCRdb table lists in-frame clones only, not all of them. Among some 130,000 clones listed, 65% to 90% were seen once. The sequenced material came from PBMCs. The TCR sequence derives from a girl between 2 and 10 years old in good health and CMV-seronegative.

CDR3 region: CASSLAVQASPLHF. The CDR3 DNA is TGTGCCAGCAGCTTAGCGGTTCAAGCTTCACCCCTCCACTTT. V gene TRBV7-2 combines with J gene TRBJ1-6, with D unclear. Germline V CDR1 and CDR2: SGHTA, FQGNSA. The CDR3 is 14 amino acids. Trimming shortened V by 0 bases and J by 9 bases, and 9 bases separated the two germline ends.